What follows describes a single T cell receptor (beta chain). The V gene lost 1 base and the J gene lost 2 bases, with 14 bases spanning the gap. The germline CDR1 and CDR2 sequences are SGHDT and YYEEEE. CDR3 length: 16 residues. This sample was taken from a study of blood T cell repertoires in COVID-19. Study-level background: Collection of acute and convalescent COVID-19 samples took place in the United States, Italy and Spain. Nucleic acid was either cDNA or gDNA, and it came from T cells, B-cell-depleted T cells, or PBMCs.

Authors' processing steps: Amplified reference gene primers provided the basis for estimating nucleated cell counts. Generated by immunoSEQ multiplex PCR, the TCRdb table keeps only in-frame clones and is missing some. V and J calls and clone size are as listed in that table; D and trimming were resolved from the DNA. The data contain some 220,000 clones, approximately 81% of them singletons. The chain joins TRBV5-6 to TRBJ2-3; D is uncertain. The receptor was isolated from a woman aged 60-75 years who had recovered from COVID-19. Sequenced material: peripheral blood. The CDR3: CASSLFDFIYTDTQYF. The CDR3 DNA sequence: TGTGCCAGCAGCTTGTTCGACTTCATCTACACAGATACGCAGTATTTT.